This T cell receptor beta chain was retrieved from a study of CD8 T cells in Susac syndrome. Looking at the study overall: There were six sequenced Susac syndrome patients with active disease and eight or nine in remission. Whole-study findings and limits: Only a relatively small number of individuals were included in the TCR sequencing and HLA analysis.

Random hexamers primed reverse transcription of about 0.45 to 1 ug RNA. Via MiXCR, TCRdb re-called the immunoSEQ multiplex PCR reads, giving one row per CDR3 protein. Here the sample spans 160,000 or so distinct CDR3 sequences, 85% to 95% being singletons. As regards this clonotype: Its antigen is unknown.

Under recently defined diagnostic criteria, the patients with Susac syndrome qualified as having definite or probable disease. Both CD4+ and CD8+ T cells were negatively isolated, and TEMRA cells underwent FACS enrichment. Losses at the gene ends were 5 bases for V and 0 bases for J; bases not matched to a gene: 3. The CDR3 is made up of 16 amino acids. This TCR derives from a human donor with Susac syndrome. The V call is TRBV12-3 or TRBV12-4, the J call TRBJ2-3; TRBD2 matches 12 bases. The sample taken for sequencing was CD4+ T cells from PBMCs. The CDR3 reads CASSPLAGGSTDTQYF. The CDR3 DNA reads as TGTGCCAGCAGTCCTCTAGCGGGGGGGAGCACAGATACGCAGTATTTT.